This TCR beta chain was recovered during a study of regulatory T cells in long-lasting Graves disease. Trimming took 4 bases from V and 0 from J; bases not matched to a gene: 5. Germline V gene data show CDR1 as SGHDT and CDR2 as YYEEEE. This CDR3 has 15 residues. Findings and limits, study-wide: Analysis covered peripheral blood alone, not thyroid tissue. Those with persistent Graves' had less TCR diversity than newly diagnosed patients.

Time point described: persistent/refractory GD, antithyroid drugs over 5 years with positive TRAb. RNA isolated from PBMCs was used to make the TCR library. This clonotype showed up just a few times. The antigen remains unidentified. Sequencing libraries for TCR beta were prepared with iRepertoire HTBI primers and Arm-PCR of CDR3 regions. As handled by the study authors: In the combined samples, some 59 TRBV and 14 TRBJ segments were identified. In TCRdb, the multiplex PCR reads were re-called with MiXCR into one record per CDR3 protein. The V and J calls reflect TCRdb's pipeline rather than the authors' work. There are roughly 490,000 distinct CDR3 sequences in the sample; around a fifth occur only once, and 10% to 15% lies in the top ten.

The chain couples TRBV5-6 to TRBJ2-3; 7 nucleotides agree with TRBD2. The TCR originated in a female donor with Graves disease. The specimen comprised peripheral blood mononuclear cells (PBMCs), sampled when the disease was refractory, from a patient treated with antithyroid drugs. The chain's CDR3 is CASSILAVSTDTQYF. CDR3 nucleotides: TGTGCCAGCAGCATCCTAGCGGTGAGCACAGATACGCAGTATTTT.